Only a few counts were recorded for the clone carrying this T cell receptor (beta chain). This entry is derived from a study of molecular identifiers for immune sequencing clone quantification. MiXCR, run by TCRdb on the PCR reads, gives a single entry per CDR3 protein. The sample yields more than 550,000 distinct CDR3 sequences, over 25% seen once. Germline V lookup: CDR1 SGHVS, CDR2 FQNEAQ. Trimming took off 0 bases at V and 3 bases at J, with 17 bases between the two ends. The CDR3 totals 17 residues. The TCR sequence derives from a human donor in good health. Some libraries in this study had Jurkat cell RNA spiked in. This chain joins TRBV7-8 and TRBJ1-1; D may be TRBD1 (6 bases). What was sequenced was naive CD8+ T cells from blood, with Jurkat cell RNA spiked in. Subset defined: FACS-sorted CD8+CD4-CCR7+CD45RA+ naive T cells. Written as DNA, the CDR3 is TGTGCCAGCAGCTTAGCGTGGGGCAGGGGAGAGGACACTGAAGCTTTCTTT. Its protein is CASSLAWGRGEDTEAFF.